The clone carrying this T cell receptor beta chain was observed a few times. Antigen: not known. The length of the CDR3 is 13 residues. Germline V gene data show CDR1 as MGHRA and CDR2 as YSYEKL. The germline V and J ends were trimmed by 4 bases and 4 bases, with 11 bases remaining between them. Tagging with unique molecular identifiers was applied to individual cDNA molecules. TCRdb re-analysed the 5' RACE reads in MiXCR, keeping a single row per CDR3 protein. Among tens of thousands of distinct CDR3 sequences listed, approximately 12% were seen once. The sample is drawn from a study of early T cells in non-severe SARS-CoV-2 infection. Study-level information: With bulk RNA from unsorted whole blood as input, sequencing yielded unpaired chains. Study conclusions and caveats: In VDJdb matching, anti-spike CD8 responses were favored while private and CD4 specificities went missing.

The rearrangement links TRBV4-1 to TRBJ2-7; the D is unclear. This receptor was identified in an adult who was a healthcare worker with PCR-confirmed SARS-CoV-2 infection or an uninfected control (not recorded which). The sequencing used whole blood, collected at baseline. The CDR3 DNA sequence: TGCGCCAGCAGCCCCCCTACACCTTACGAGCAGTACTTC. Encoded protein: CASSPPTPYEQYF.